A selection of T cell receptor beta chains follows, all from one sample in a study of Ad26.COV2.S vaccination and SARS-CoV-2 variants. Sequenced by immunoSEQ multiplex PCR; TCRdb stores in-frame clones only, minus some. The sample holds about 460,000 clones, 89% seen once. The sample here was peripheral blood, taken in a trial of Ad26.COV2.S vaccine versus placebo. These receptors came from a person aged 18-60 years who received the Ad26.COV2.S COVID-19 vaccine or a placebo. Each CDR3 is given with its conserved first and last residue. A D gene is named only where the DNA matches it firmly. Clone size appears in some rows only: once, few, many, or a class for an expanded clone.

CDR3 protein	CDR3 DNA	D gene	J gene	clone size	V gene
CASSLRQGASNYGYTF	TGTGCCAGCAGCCTTAGACAGGGCGCATCTAACTATGGCTACACCTTC	TRBD1	TRBJ1-2	once	TRBV7-2
CASSLSGERYNEQFF	TGTGCCAGCAGTTTATCAGGGGAACGCTACAATGAGCAGTTCTTC	.	TRBJ2-1	.	TRBV27
CASSFEGLAISEQYF	TGTGCCAGCAGTTTTGAGGGACTAGCGATTAGCGAGCAGTACTTC	TRBD2	TRBJ2-7	.	TRBV28
CASSSQGWTNTGELFF	TGTGCCAGCAGTTCACAGGGGTGGACGAACACCGGGGAGCTGTTTTTT	TRBD1	TRBJ2-2	.	TRBV27
CASSTGQSNTEAFF	TGTGCCAGCTCAACAGGGCAGTCGAACACTGAAGCTTTCTTT	.	TRBJ1-1	few	TRBV18
CASRARGRNQPQHF	TGTGCCAGCAGGGCCAGGGGGCGCAATCAGCCCCAGCATTTT	TRBD1	TRBJ1-5	.	TRBV7-2
CASSQVRQGAGSYNEQFF	TGTGCCAGCAGCCAAGTACGTCAAGGGGCCGGCTCCTACAATGAGCAGTTCTTC	.	TRBJ2-1	.	TRBV3-1/TRBV3-2
CASSTGLAGVKETQYF	TGCGCCAGCAGCACGGGACTAGCGGGGGTGAAGGAGACCCAGTACTTC	TRBD2	TRBJ2-5	.	TRBV5-1
CASSYSKTSSYEQYF	TGTGCCAGCAGTTACTCGAAGACTAGTTCCTACGAGCAGTACTTC	.	TRBJ2-7	.	TRBV6-5
CASSDPGLADYEQYF	TGTGCCAGCAGTGACCCGGGACTAGCGGACTACGAGCAGTACTTC	TRBD2	TRBJ2-7	.	TRBV2
CASSLVWGPEGEQFF	TGTGCCAGCAGTTTGGTGTGGGGCCCGGAGGGGGAGCAGTTCTTC	.	TRBJ2-1	.	TRBV27
CASSEQGAGNSPLHF	TGTGCCAGCAGTGAACAGGGGGCCGGGAATTCACCCCTCCACTTT	TRBD1	TRBJ1-6	once	TRBV2
CASSQVATARAGYTF	TGTGCCAGCAGCCAAGTAGCGACAGCAAGGGCCGGCTACACCTTC	.	TRBJ1-2	once	TRBV3-1/TRBV3-2
CASSLTGLTDTQYF	TGCGCCAGCAGCCTAACAGGGTTAACAGATACGCAGTATTTT	.	TRBJ2-3	.	TRBV5-1
CASSLKTGCCEQYF	TGTGCCAGCAGCCTGAAGACAGGGTGCTGCGAGCAGTACTTC	TRBD1	TRBJ2-7	once	TRBV3-1/TRBV3-2
CASSEEGNTEAFF	TGTGCCAGCAGTGAAGAGGGTAACACTGAAGCTTTCTTT	.	TRBJ1-1	.	TRBV2
CASSSDTSYNEQFF	TGTGCCAGCAGCTCGGACACCTCCTACAATGAGCAGTTCTTC	.	TRBJ2-1	.	TRBV7-9
CASSDPDGLGTGELFF	TGTGCCAGCAGTGATCCAGATGGCTTGGGCACCGGGGAGCTGTTTTTT	.	TRBJ2-2	.	TRBV6-4
CASSLQGASTEAFF	TGTGCCAGCTCACTGCAGGGGGCGAGCACTGAAGCTTTCTTT	TRBD1	TRBJ1-1	.	TRBV18
CASSSWGRETQYF	TGTGCCAGCAGTAGCTGGGGGAGGGAGACCCAGTACTTC	.	TRBJ2-5	.	TRBV12-3/TRBV12-4
CASSTETELIYGYTF	TGTGCCAGCAGCACGGAGACAGAGCTTATCTATGGCTACACCTTC	.	TRBJ1-2	.	TRBV9
CASSPPKGVRGEQYF	TGTGCCAGCTCACCACCGAAAGGGGTTCGTGGCGAGCAGTACTTC	.	TRBJ2-7	.	TRBV18